The following is a T cell receptor beta chain sequence with its context. The CDR3 has 14 amino acids. Germline V gives CDR1 LNHNV, CDR2 YYDKDF (reference sequence). Trimming removed 1 base at V and 11 bases at J, with 17 bases between. Participant ages covered roughly 18 to 89 years across about two dozen US areas. Assignments of participants to cohorts depended upon their own reported clinical history. This record belongs to a study of blood T cell repertoires in COVID-19. Overall study context: Samples representing acute and convalescent COVID-19 were sourced from the United States, Italy and Spain.

Original data processing: For nucleated cells, counts were estimated from reference gene primer amplification. The protocol was immunoSEQ multiplex PCR, while the TCRdb copy is restricted to in-frame clones and leaves out a portion. V and J calls and clone size follow that table, whereas D and trimming were derived from the DNA. The repertoire consists of 300,000 to 500,000 clones, with around 89% occurring once and the leading ten covering approximately 1%. The sample comprised PBMCs or T cells enriched from blood (not recorded which). This chain links TRBV15 with TRBJ1-2; a weak D match, TRBD1 (5 bases). This TCR was sampled from a woman in her 30s with acute COVID-19. The CDR3 nucleotides read TGTGCCACCAGCAGAGTTGGATTGGCAGGGAGGTACACCTTC. Protein product: CATSRVGLAGRYTF. The variable domain in full, with the rest retrieved from reference TRBV15 and TRBJ1-2, is DAMVIQNPRYQVTQFGKPVTLSCSQTLNHNVMYWYQQKSSQAPKLLFHYYDKDFNNEADTPDNFQSRRPNTSFCFLDIRSPGLGDTAMYLCATSRVGLAGRYTFGSGTRLTVV.